Listed below are T cell receptor beta chains from one sample, sequenced in a study of T cell responses to AZD1222 COVID-19 vaccine. The repertoire was sequenced with immunoSEQ multiplex PCR; TCRdb's copy has only in-frame clones and lacks some. The sample has fewer than 200,000 clones; around nine tenths are singletons. Sample: peripheral blood, taken 28 days after the second AZD1222 dose. The receptors derive from an adult who received the AZD1222 COVID-19 vaccine. The CDR3 runs from the conserved cysteine through the conserved F or W. A D gene is named only where the DNA matches it firmly.

j_gene: TRBJ1-1; d_gene: .; v_gene: TRBV2; CDR3aa: CASNWDAGIAEAFF
j_gene: TRBJ1-3; d_gene: .; v_gene: TRBV6-5; CDR3aa: CASRDGGGNTIYF
j_gene: TRBJ2-7; d_gene: .; v_gene: TRBV4-1; CDR3aa: CASSQGGLGGGTYEQYF
j_gene: TRBJ2-1; d_gene: TRBD2; v_gene: TRBV5-1; CDR3aa: CASSLSLAGSYNEQFF
j_gene: TRBJ1-5; d_gene: .; v_gene: TRBV30; CDR3aa: CAWTRSSNQPQHF
j_gene: TRBJ1-3; d_gene: TRBD1; v_gene: TRBV5-6; CDR3aa: CASSAAGQTYSGNTIYF
j_gene: TRBJ2-3; d_gene: TRBD2; v_gene: TRBV12-5; CDR3aa: CASGLGTSLVDTQYF
j_gene: TRBJ2-5; d_gene: TRBD2; v_gene: TRBV15; CDR3aa: CATSSTKGLAPSLAEYF
j_gene: TRBJ1-4; d_gene: .; v_gene: TRBV27; CDR3aa: CASSLGGLYEKLFF
j_gene: TRBJ1-2; d_gene: .; v_gene: TRBV7-8; CDR3aa: CASSEWTGTRINYGYTF
j_gene: TRBJ2-1; d_gene: .; v_gene: TRBV7-9; CDR3aa: CASSPYSEQFF
j_gene: TRBJ2-7; d_gene: .; v_gene: TRBV19; CDR3aa: CASSIGLGGSYEQYF
j_gene: TRBJ1-2; d_gene: TRBD1; v_gene: TRBV19; CDR3aa: CASRLDRLRYGYTF
j_gene: TRBJ2-1; d_gene: TRBD1; v_gene: TRBV7-2; CDR3aa: CASSLSGTDNNEQFF
j_gene: TRBJ1-4; d_gene: .; v_gene: TRBV27; CDR3aa: CASSRTPRDEKLFF
j_gene: TRBJ2-7; d_gene: TRBD1; v_gene: TRBV30; CDR3aa: CACPRQGSSYEQYF
j_gene: TRBJ1-5; d_gene: .; v_gene: TRBV7-8; CDR3aa: CASSPQDGVGQPQHF
j_gene: TRBJ1-1; d_gene: TRBD1; v_gene: TRBV19; CDR3aa: CASSNGQGANTEAFF
j_gene: TRBJ2-1; d_gene: .; v_gene: TRBV5-4; CDR3aa: CASSPRPAGEQFF
j_gene: TRBJ2-7; d_gene: .; v_gene: TRBV3-1/TRBV3-2; CDR3aa: CASSRGRLSYEQYF
j_gene: TRBJ2-3; d_gene: .; v_gene: TRBV5-4; CDR3aa: CASSLSAGSPDTQYF
j_gene: TRBJ2-7; d_gene: .; v_gene: TRBV6-5; CDR3aa: CASTLGYGQYF
j_gene: TRBJ1-4; d_gene: .; v_gene: TRBV19; CDR3aa: CASSVLGEGEKLFF
j_gene: TRBJ1-2; d_gene: .; v_gene: TRBV19; CDR3aa: CASNSGDYGYTF
j_gene: TRBJ2-7; d_gene: .; v_gene: TRBV10-3; CDR3aa: CAISESTYEQYF
j_gene: TRBJ2-2; d_gene: .; v_gene: TRBV7-9; CDR3aa: CASSSRGSTGELFF
j_gene: TRBJ1-6; d_gene: .; v_gene: TRBV19; CDR3aa: CASSTVSYNSPLHF
j_gene: TRBJ1-3; d_gene: TRBD1; v_gene: TRBV6-6; CDR3aa: CASSFAGGGNTIYF
j_gene: TRBJ2-2; d_gene: TRBD1; v_gene: TRBV5-1; CDR3aa: CASNDRGHTGELFF
j_gene: TRBJ2-7; d_gene: TRBD2; v_gene: TRBV15; CDR3aa: CATSRYSGGSSYEQYF
j_gene: TRBJ1-2; d_gene: .; v_gene: TRBV5-1; CDR3aa: CASGGSTRKQGLGPNYGYTF
j_gene: TRBJ1-2; d_gene: .; v_gene: TRBV3-1/TRBV3-2; CDR3aa: CASSQGFGNGYTF
j_gene: TRBJ2-1; d_gene: .; v_gene: TRBV7-2; CDR3aa: CASSLVGGEQFF
j_gene: TRBJ1-4; d_gene: .; v_gene: TRBV10-3; CDR3aa: CACGEGDEKLFF
j_gene: TRBJ2-5; d_gene: TRBD2; v_gene: TRBV30; CDR3aa: CAWKYTGGVQETQYF
j_gene: TRBJ2-6; d_gene: .; v_gene: TRBV5-5; CDR3aa: CASSLAAVAGANVLTF
j_gene: TRBJ2-3; d_gene: TRBD1; v_gene: TRBV5-1; CDR3aa: CASSRQGKSVGDTQYF
j_gene: TRBJ1-1; d_gene: .; v_gene: TRBV18; CDR3aa: CASSPTIGDSEAFF
j_gene: TRBJ1-2; d_gene: TRBD1; v_gene: TRBV15; CDR3aa: CATSKDRVGIYGYTF
j_gene: TRBJ2-3; d_gene: TRBD1; v_gene: TRBV6-5; CDR3aa: CASVPGGDRDTQYF